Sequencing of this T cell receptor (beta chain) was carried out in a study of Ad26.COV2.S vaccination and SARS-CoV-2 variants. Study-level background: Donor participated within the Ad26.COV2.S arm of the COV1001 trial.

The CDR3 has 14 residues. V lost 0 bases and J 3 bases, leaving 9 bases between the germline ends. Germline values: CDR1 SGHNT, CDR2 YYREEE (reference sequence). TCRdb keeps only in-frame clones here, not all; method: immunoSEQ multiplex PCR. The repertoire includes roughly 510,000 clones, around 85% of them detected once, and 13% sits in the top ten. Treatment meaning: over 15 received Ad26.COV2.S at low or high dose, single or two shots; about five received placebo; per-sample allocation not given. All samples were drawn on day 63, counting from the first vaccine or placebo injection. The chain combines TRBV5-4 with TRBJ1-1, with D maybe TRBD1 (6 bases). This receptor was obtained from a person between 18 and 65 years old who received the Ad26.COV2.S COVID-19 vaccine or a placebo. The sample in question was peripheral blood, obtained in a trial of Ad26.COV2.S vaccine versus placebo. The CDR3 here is CASSLDRVDTEAFF. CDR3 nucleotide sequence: TGTGCCAGCAGCTTGGACAGGGTGGACACTGAAGCTTTCTTT.